These 2 T cell receptor beta chains share one sample of origin, sequenced in a study of control samples from healthy donors and cancer patients. The method was immunoSEQ multiplex PCR; TCRdb's version includes in-frame clones alone and lacks a portion of them. The table has 100,000 to 150,000 clones, around 92% seen once. The sample comprised PBMCs. The receptor source for this set is an elderly man with head and neck cancer.

The chain is built from TRBV5-1 and TRBJ2-7; 7 bases line up with TRBD1. Germline V CDR1 and CDR2: SGHRS, YFSETQ. The CDR3 runs 15 residues. The V gene end was trimmed by 5 bases and the J gene end by 0 bases; junction bases not matched to a gene: 8. The CDR3 loop is CASSPTDRASYEQYF. CDR3 in DNA: TGCGCCAGCAGTCCCACCGACAGGGCCTCCTACGAGCAGTACTTC.

Points on this clone: Other DNA sequences in this specimen translate into the identical CDR3. This chain connects TRBV19 to TRBJ2-6; 7 bases fit TRBD2. Germline assignment: CDR1 LNHDA and CDR2 SQIVND (reference sequence). The trim removed 7 bases at V and 3 bases at J, leaving 9 bases unmatched. The CDR3 totals 16 residues. CDR3 in DNA: TGTGCCAGTACCGAGGCGGGGAGGGGTGGGGCCAACGTCCTGACTTTC. Amino acid sequence: CASTEAGRGGANVLTF.